A single sample gave rise to the 23 T cell receptor beta chains below, sequenced in a study of cytomegalovirus exposure and HLA in healthy donors. Repertoires were generated with immunoSEQ multiplex PCR, while TCRdb's copy carries only in-frame clones and drops some. Of more than 100,000 clones listed, approximately 88% are singletons. Sequencing used PBMCs. These receptors all come from a woman between 18 and 29 years old in good health and CMV-seropositive.

This chain connects TRBV9 to TRBJ1-2; D possibly corresponds to TRBD1 (6 bases). The V gene lost 3 bases and the J gene lost 6 bases, with 12 bases spanning the gap. Per the germline V gene, CDR1 is SGDLS and CDR2 is YYNGEE. The CDR3 is made up of 13 amino acids. The CDR3 DNA reads TGTGCCAGCAGCGGGGGCGGGGGCGATGGCTACACCTTC. Residues: CASSGGGGDGYTF.

This chain links TRBV2 with TRBJ2-5; 7 bases are shared with TRBD1. The germline CDR1 and CDR2 sequences are SNHLY and FYNNEI. V was pared by 1 base and J by 4 bases, with 9 bases of the junction left unmatched. This CDR3 is 16 amino acids long. CDR3 coding DNA: TGTGCCAGCAGTGAAGGGACAGGTCTAATTGGAGAGACCCAGTACTTC. Amino acid sequence: CASSEGTGLIGETQYF.

The chain employs TRBV7-9 and TRBJ1-6; weak D call: TRBD1 (5 bases). The germline gives CDR1 SEHNR, CDR2 FQNEAQ (reference sequence). The CDR3 extends over 15 amino acids. Between the trimmed V and J ends, which lost 3 bases and 5 bases, there was a span of 11 bases. CDR3 sequence (DNA): TGTGCCAGCAGCTTTGGGGGAGGGGATAATTCACCCCTCCACTTT. This encodes CASSFGGGDNSPLHF.

The rearrangement uses TRBV2 and TRBJ1-2, with a possible D match to TRBD1 (5 bases). Germline CDR1 reads SNHLY; CDR2 reads FYNNEI. V was trimmed by 4 bases and J by 5 bases, leaving 20 bases between them. The CDR3 loop spans 16 amino acids. The DNA of the CDR3 is TGTGCCAGCAGTGGCCGTCCCGGGGGGTCCGGATATGGCTACACCTTC. Protein product: CASSGRPGGSGYGYTF.

J is TRBJ1-2 and V is TRBV25-1; 10 nucleotides match TRBD1. CDR1 is MGHDK and CDR2 is SYGVNS in the germline V gene. The CDR3 covers 14 residues. With V trimmed by 8 bases and J by 4 bases, 7 bases remained unmatched. The CDR3 bases are TGTGCCAGCGGAGAGACAGGGGGCGGCTATGGCTACACCTTC. This gives the protein CASGETGGGYGYTF.

In this sample, this clone turned up once. The CDR3 spells CASSLDRGNTEAFF. In DNA, the CDR3 is TGTGCCAGCAGTTTGGACAGGGGTAACACTGAAGCTTTCTTT. The rearrangement uses TRBV27 and TRBJ1-1, with 9 bases fitting TRBD1. Germline V gene lookup returns CDR1 MNHEY and CDR2 SMNVEV (reference sequence). V lost 3 bases to trimming and J lost 2 bases; unmatched junction nucleotides: 1. The CDR3 length is 14 residues.

This rearrangement joins TRBV7-3 to TRBJ2-2; maybe TRBD2 (5 bases). V lost 5 bases, J lost 6 bases, and 7 bases lay in between. Germline V gives CDR1 SGHTA, CDR2 FQGTGA. There are 12 residues in the CDR3. The CDR3 loop is CASSTGAGELFF. CDR3 in DNA: TGTGCCAGCAGCACCGGGGCCGGGGAGCTGTTTTTT.

This chain connects TRBV2 to TRBJ1-1; 11 bases are a match to TRBD1. J was trimmed by 1 base and V by 6 bases; bases with no gene match: 13. The V gene's germline CDR1 is SNHLY and CDR2 FYNNEI. The CDR3 loop spans 18 amino acids. The CDR3 region is CASRVGQGARSSNTEAFF. In nucleotides, the CDR3 is TGTGCCAGCAGGGTCGGACAGGGGGCTCGATCCTCGAACACTGAAGCTTTCTTT. Complete variable domain (other parts from reference TRBV2 and TRBJ1-1): EPEVTQTPSHQVTQMGQEVILRCVPISNHLYFYWYRQILGQKVEFLVSFYNNEISEKSEIFDDQFSVERPDGSNFTLKIRSTKLEDSAMYFCASRVGQGARSSNTEAFFGQGTRLTVV.

The chain employs TRBV7-9 and TRBJ2-5; D not resolved. This CDR3 is 14 amino acids long. The germline V gene encodes CDR1 SEHNR and CDR2 FQNEAQ (reference sequence). Trimming left V 0 bases short and J 7 bases short, with 12 bases between. In nucleotides, the CDR3 is TGTGCCAGCAGCTTAGCGTATAATTCAGGGACCCAGTACTTC. Its protein is CASSLAYNSGTQYF.

This chain connects TRBV9 to TRBJ1-1; unclear D gene. The CDR3 has 15 residues. V dropped 3 bases and J dropped 1 base, with 13 bases sitting between them. The germline V gene encodes CDR1 SGDLS and CDR2 YYNGEE. The CDR3: CASSGSRVGNTEAFF. The CDR3 coding sequence is TGTGCCAGCAGCGGATCCCGGGTGGGGAACACTGAAGCTTTCTTT.

The J gene is TRBJ2-1, the V gene TRBV7-2; 9 bases fit TRBD1. CDR3 length: 16 amino acids. Looked up from germline, CDR1 is SGHTA and CDR2 is FQGNSA. The junction had 13 bases not matched to a gene; V was cut back by 5 bases and J by 8 bases. The CDR3 region is CASSGSLGTGLYEQFF. CDR3 bases: TGTGCCAGCAGCGGGTCCCTCGGGACAGGGCTTTATGAGCAGTTCTTC.

The J gene is TRBJ2-7, the V gene TRBV7-9; 8 bases are shared with TRBD1. CDR3 length: 14 amino acids. After removal of 1 base from V and 12 bases from J, the junction contained 11 bases not matched to a gene. Germline values: CDR1 SEHNR, CDR2 FQNEAQ (reference sequence). As DNA, the CDR3 is TGTGCCAGCAGCTTAGGATCGGGGGCAGGGGGCTTGTACTTC. Protein product: CASSLGSGAGGLYF.

CDR3 DNA: TGCAGCGTTGCCCCTGGACAGTCCTACGAGCAGTACTTC. Protein sequence: CSVAPGQSYEQYF. V usage is TRBV29-1 and J usage is TRBJ2-7; D possibly corresponds to TRBD1 (6 bases). Germline lookup yields CDR1 SQVTM and CDR2 ANQGSEA. The CDR3 contains 13 residues. Deletions cut 4 bases from V and 1 base from J, with 11 bases between.

This chain links TRBV6-6 with TRBJ1-4; TRBD1 agrees at 8 bases. CDR1 is MNHNY and CDR2 is SVGAGI in the germline V gene (reference sequence). CDR3 length: 13 residues. J gave up 8 bases and V 5 bases, and 4 bases lay outside the gene matches. The CDR3 DNA is TGTGCCAGCAGTAAACAGGGGGGGGAAAAACTGTTTTTT. Protein product: CASSKQGGEKLFF.

This chain uses TRBV6-5 with TRBJ2-2; 9 bases fit TRBD1. CDR3 length: 16 residues. In germline, CDR1 is MNHEY, CDR2 SVGAGI. Unmatched junction bases numbered 10, after V lost 4 bases and J lost 7 bases. CDR3 residues: CASSFSGTGSVGELFF. The CDR3 DNA is TGTGCCAGCAGTTTCTCCGGGACAGGGTCGGTCGGGGAGCTGTTTTTT.

The rearrangement links TRBV7-2 to TRBJ2-2, with D perhaps TRBD2 (6 bases). The CDR3 has 15 amino acids. Trimming stripped 3 bases from V and 4 bases from J, with 12 bases between. The germline V gene encodes CDR1 SGHTA and CDR2 FQGNSA. The CDR3 DNA follows: TGTGCCAGCAGCTTTCTTAGCGGCTCCACCGGGGAGCTGTTTTTT. Its translation is CASSFLSGSTGELFF.

This clone was detected only once. The rearrangement joins TRBV4-3 to TRBJ2-2; D is possibly TRBD1 (6 bases). The V end was cut by 4 bases, the J end by 0 bases, with 12 bases between. The CDR3 loop spans 16 amino acids. Looked up from germline, CDR1 is LGHNA and CDR2 is YSLEER. CDR3 in amino acids: CASSRTDPTNTGELFF. The DNA for the CDR3 is TGCGCCAGCAGCCGGACAGACCCCACGAACACCGGGGAGCTGTTTTTT.

The rearrangement joins TRBV11-3 to TRBJ1-4; weak D call: TRBD1 (6 bases). Trimming pared 4 bases from V and 9 bases from J, leaving 9 bases between. The germline CDR1 and CDR2 sequences are SGHNT and YENEEA. The CDR3 totals 12 residues. The CDR3 DNA reads as TGTGCCAGCAGCTCGGACAGAAAAAAACTGTTTTTT. This encodes CASSSDRKKLFF.

The chain recombines TRBV2 with TRBJ1-1, with D perhaps TRBD1 (5 bases). There are 11 residues in the CDR3. V lost 7 bases, J lost 6 bases, and 9 bases lay in between. Germline lookup yields CDR1 SNHLY and CDR2 FYNNEI. CDR3 in amino acids: CASKGDAEAFF. The CDR3 DNA is TGTGCCAGCAAAGGGGATGCTGAAGCTTTCTTT.

The chain has TRBV30 and TRBJ1-3; 8 nucleotides match TRBD1. The CDR3 is 14 residues long. CDR1 and CDR2 from the germline V gene are GTSNPN and SVGIG (reference sequence). V gave up 2 bases and J gave up 7 bases; unmatched junction bases: 7. CDR3 amino acids: CAWSSAGGGNTIYF. The CDR3, as DNA: TGTGCCTGGAGTTCGGCAGGGGGCGGGAACACCATATATTTT.

The chain recombines TRBV4-1 with TRBJ2-5, with D tentatively TRBD2 (6 bases). The CDR3 runs 17 residues. The V end was cut by 3 bases, the J end by 3 bases, with 20 bases between. The V gene's germline CDR1 is MGHRA and CDR2 YSYEKL. The CDR3 nucleotides read TGCGCCAGCAGCCAGGGAGGCAACGGGATCCTTAAAGAGACCCAGTACTTC. It yields the protein CASSQGGNGILKETQYF.

The chain uses TRBV15 and TRBJ1-4, with no clear D. From germline, CDR1 is LNHNV and CDR2 YYDKDF (reference sequence). The CDR3 runs to 17 residues. The V and J ends lost 1 base and 8 bases respectively, with 20 bases between them. The CDR3 sequence: CATSRVSGLGGKEKLFF. DNA of the CDR3: TGTGCCACCAGCAGAGTATCTGGTTTGGGAGGGAAAGAAAAACTGTTTTTT.

The genes are TRBV7-9 and TRBJ2-1; 15 bases are shared with TRBD2. The CDR3 consists of 17 residues. Germline CDR1 is SEHNR and CDR2 is FQNEAQ (reference sequence). Losses at the gene ends were 3 bases for V and 6 bases for J; bases not matched to a gene: 6. The CDR3 protein is CASSFGLAGGTGNEQFF. The CDR3 DNA sequence: TGTGCCAGCAGCTTCGGACTAGCGGGGGGGACGGGCAATGAGCAGTTCTTC.